This T cell receptor (beta chain) was identified during a study of regulatory T cells in long-lasting Graves disease. In building TCR beta libraries, iRepertoire HTBI primers were used together with Arm-PCR of CDR3 regions. From the multiplex PCR reads, TCRdb called clonotypes with MiXCR, one entry per CDR3 protein. The table shows about 400,000 distinct CDR3 sequences, with roughly 20% occurring only once. The V gene's germline CDR1 is MNHEY and CDR2 SVGEGT. V dropped 4 bases and J dropped 0; count of bases not matched to a gene: 6. The CDR3 sequence is 18 residues long. This clonotype was detected ten times or more. Time point denoted: persistent/refractory GD, antithyroid drugs over 5 years with positive TRAb. PBMC-derived RNA was used for the TCR library.

The V and J genes are TRBV6-2 or TRBV6-3 and TRBJ2-7; 16 bases are shared with TRBD2. The sequencing used peripheral blood mononuclear cells (PBMCs), collected when the disease was refractory, from a patient treated with antithyroid drugs. This TCR derives from a female donor with Graves disease. Here the CDR3 reads CASSSGTSGRASSYEQYF. The CDR3, as DNA: TGTGCCAGCAGTTCCGGGACTAGCGGGAGGGCTAGCTCCTACGAGCAGTACTTC.